Following are 27 T cell receptor beta chains from one sample sequenced in a study of cytomegalovirus exposure and HLA in healthy donors. The PCR employed 60 Vbeta primers together with 13 Jbeta primers. Sequencing used immunoSEQ multiplex PCR; TCRdb keeps in-frame clones, though not all of them. Here the sample spans about 64,000 clones, over 75% being singletons. The sample comprised PBMCs. The receptors here all came from a female donor in good health and CMV-seronegative.

The CDR3 DNA is TGTGCCAGCAGCTTCCCGACAGGGGGGGAGACCCAGTACTTC. Translated, it gives CASSFPTGGETQYF. J is TRBJ2-5 and V is TRBV7-9; 9 bases match TRBD1. The ends lost 3 bases at V and 5 bases at J; junction bases unmatched: 4. Germline-derived CDR1 and CDR2 are SEHNR and FQNEAQ (reference sequence). This CDR3 comprises 14 residues.

This clone was recorded only once. The chain couples TRBV2 to TRBJ1-1; D not resolved. With 4 bases removed from V and 2 bases from J, the gap between germline ends came to 11 bases. CDR3 length equals 14 residues. Germline V gene data show CDR1 as SNHLY and CDR2 as FYNNEI. The CDR3 protein is CASSGMAANTEAFF. CDR3 in DNA: TGTGCCAGCAGTGGAATGGCGGCAAACACTGAAGCTTTCTTT. The variable domain in full, with the rest retrieved from reference TRBV2 and TRBJ1-1, is EPEVTQTPSHQVTQMGQEVILRCVPISNHLYFYWYRQILGQKVEFLVSFYNNEISEKSEIFDDQFSVERPDGSNFTLKIRSTKLEDSAMYFCASSGMAANTEAFFGQGTRLTVV.

The chain recombines TRBV27 with TRBJ2-7; D unclear. The CDR3 loop spans 15 amino acids. CDR1 MNHEY and CDR2 SMNVEV come from the germline V gene (reference sequence). V dropped 5 bases and J dropped 4 bases, with 18 bases sitting between them. CDR3 sequence reads: CASSHPLSAIYEQYF. CDR3 sequence (DNA): TGTGCCAGCAGTCATCCCCTCAGCGCGATTTACGAGCAGTACTTC.

The chain combines TRBV12-1 with TRBJ2-3; the table's D call TRBD2 went unverified against the DNA. TRBV12-1 is classified as a pseudogene. The CDR3 has 17 amino acids. The DNA for the CDR3 is TGTGCCAGCAGCTTTGGGGAGCGGGGGATAGACTCAGATACGCAGTATTTT. This encodes CASSFGERGIDSDTQYF.

This chain connects TRBV28 to TRBJ1-5; 11 bases are a match to TRBD1. V lost 2 bases to trimming and J lost 6 bases; unmatched junction nucleotides: 3. CDR3 length: 15 residues. Germline V gene sequence: CDR1 MDHEN, CDR2 SYDVKM. CDR3 in DNA: TGTGCCAGCAGTTTAGGGGACAGGGGGAGTCAGCCCCAGCATTTT. Residues: CASSLGDRGSQPQHF.

The CDR3 loop reads CASSLADREQYF. The CDR3 coding sequence is TGTGCCAGCAGCTTAGCGGACAGGGAGCAGTACTTC. This chain links TRBV7-8 with TRBJ2-7, with 7 bases identical to TRBD1. J gave up 7 bases and V 0 bases, and 0 bases lay outside the gene matches. Germline values: CDR1 SGHVS, CDR2 FQNEAQ. The CDR3 has 12 residues.

The chain employs TRBV2 and TRBJ2-2, with 8 bases that match TRBD1. V was pared by 7 bases and J by 0 bases, with 4 bases of the junction left unmatched. CDR1 and CDR2 from the germline V gene are SNHLY and FYNNEI. The CDR3 length is 15 residues. The CDR3 loop reads CASTQQGANTGELFF. CDR3 DNA sequence: TGTGCCAGCACCCAACAGGGGGCGAACACCGGGGAGCTGTTTTTT.

This chain links TRBV6-5 with TRBJ2-3, with D maybe TRBD2 (5 bases). The CDR3 is 14 amino acids. Germline lookup yields CDR1 MNHEY and CDR2 SVGAGI. The germline V and J ends were trimmed by 5 bases and 2 bases, with 11 bases remaining between them. Here the CDR3 reads CASSLRDSTDTQYF. DNA for the CDR3: TGTGCCAGCAGTCTCCGGGATTCCACAGATACGCAGTATTTT.

This chain joins TRBV27 and TRBJ2-1; D may be TRBD2 (5 bases). This CDR3 has 16 amino acids. Trimming removed 4 bases at V and 0 bases at J, with 13 bases between. CDR1 is MNHEY and CDR2 is SMNVEV in the germline V gene (reference sequence). The DNA of the CDR3 is TGTGCCAGCAGTTCCCCGACGGGGAGCTCCTACAATGAGCAGTTCTTC. It yields the protein CASSSPTGSSYNEQFF.

The chain has TRBV9 and TRBJ2-6; TRBD1 matches 7 bases. The CDR3 contains 20 residues. V trimming: 0 bases; J trimming: 4 bases; junction bases outside the gene matches: 16. Per the germline V gene, CDR1 is SGDLS and CDR2 is YYNGEE. DNA of the CDR3: TGTGCCAGCAGCGTAGATCGGCGGAGACAGGGAATCTCCGGGGCCAACGTCCTGACTTTC. This translates into CASSVDRRRQGISGANVLTF.

The rearrangement uses TRBV29-1 and TRBJ2-7; D uncertain. This CDR3 has 14 residues. V lost 1 base and J lost 0, with 10 bases in between. Germline CDR1 and CDR2: SQVTM and ANQGSEA. The CDR3 coding sequence is TGCAGCGTTGAAGTTCCGAGGAGCTCCTACGAGCAGTACTTC. Encoded protein: CSVEVPRSSYEQYF.

The CDR3 DNA reads TGTGCCAGCAGTCTAAATTCCTACGAGCAGTACTTC. Amino acid sequence: CASSLNSYEQYF. The V gene is TRBV25-1, the J gene TRBJ2-7; no clear D. Germline V gene sequence: CDR1 MGHDK, CDR2 SYGVNS. This CDR3 is 12 amino acids long. The V end was cut by 5 bases, the J end by 1 base, with 6 bases between.

Regarding this clone: A read error may produce the germline difference seen at one junction end. V is TRBV6-1 and J is TRBJ2-6; perhaps TRBD1 as D (5 bases). Germline loops: CDR1 MNHNS, CDR2 SASEGT. There are 19 residues in the CDR3. CDR3 nucleotides: TGTGCCAGCAGTGAATTGGCAGATTCTTATTTTTCTGGGGCCAACGGCCTGACTTTC. It is translated as CASSELADSYFSGANGLTF.

The CDR3 protein is CASSAVKETQYF. Here the CDR3 DNA reads TGTGCCAGCAGTGCCGTAAAAGAGACCCAGTACTTC. This rearrangement joins TRBV6-1 to TRBJ2-5; D not resolved. The CDR3 totals 12 residues. V lost 4 bases and J lost 3, with 6 bases in between. The germline V gene has CDR1 MNHNS and CDR2 SASEGT.

This chain uses TRBV27 with TRBJ1-2; 9 nucleotides agree with TRBD1. V dropped 6 bases and J dropped 6; count of bases not matched to a gene: 11. This CDR3 is 15 amino acids long. Per the germline V gene, CDR1 is MNHEY and CDR2 is SMNVEV (reference sequence). CDR3 loop: CASRRQGGRRDGYTF. The CDR3 DNA is TGTGCCAGCAGACGACAGGGGGGGAGGAGAGATGGCTACACCTTC.

The chain has TRBV15 and TRBJ2-5; 10 nucleotides agree with TRBD1. CDR1 and CDR2 (germline): LNHNV, YYDKDF (reference sequence). J gave up 4 bases and V 0 bases, and 2 bases lay outside the gene matches. The CDR3 runs to 15 residues. CDR3 region: CATSRDRDRGETQYF. CDR3 DNA: TGTGCCACCAGCAGAGACCGGGACAGGGGAGAGACCCAGTACTTC.

This chain connects TRBV18 to TRBJ2-7, with D maybe TRBD1 (6 bases). In germline, CDR1 is KGHSH, CDR2 LQKENI. CDR3 length: 15 amino acids. V lost 5 bases and J lost 0, with 14 bases in between. CDR3 bases: TGTGCCAGCTCAAGGACAGATTCAAGCTCCTACGAGCAGTACTTC. Amino acid sequence: CASSRTDSSSYEQYF.

The chain recombines TRBV4-3 with TRBJ1-1; D is undetermined. CDR1 is LGHNA, CDR2 YSLEER, per germline. This CDR3 comprises 13 residues. Trimming pared 3 bases from V and 2 bases from J, leaving 7 bases between. CDR3 bases: TGCGCCAGCAGCCAGGGAGCAAACACTGAAGCTTTCTTT. This codes for CASSQGANTEAFF.

This chain joins TRBV6-1 and TRBJ2-5; 8 nucleotides agree with TRBD2. Per the germline V gene, CDR1 is MNHNS and CDR2 is SASEGT. CDR3 length: 16 amino acids. The junction had 10 bases not matched to a gene; V was cut back by 4 bases and J by 3 bases. Here the CDR3 DNA reads TGTGCCAGCAGTGTAGTGCGGGGGGACTTCGAAGAGACCCAGTACTTC. It codes for CASSVVRGDFEETQYF.

The gene calls are TRBV6-5 and TRBJ1-4; D is uncertain. This CDR3 contains 13 residues. The germline V gene has CDR1 MNHEY and CDR2 SVGAGI. V lost 7 bases to trimming and J lost 2 bases, with 8 bases between them. The CDR3 DNA follows: TGTGCCAGCATGGAGACGACTAATGAAAAACTGTTTTTT. It is translated as CASMETTNEKLFF.

V is TRBV27 and J is TRBJ1-2; 11 nucleotides line up with TRBD1. This CDR3 has 12 residues. Germline CDR1 and CDR2: MNHEY and SMNVEV (reference sequence). Unmatched junction bases numbered 5, after V lost 8 bases and J lost 9 bases. As DNA, the CDR3 is TGTGCCAGCGGGGACAGGGGGGATCGCTACACCTTC. Protein sequence: CASGDRGDRYTF.

This sequence joins TRBV4-1 and TRBJ2-7; 8 nucleotides line up with TRBD2. This CDR3 has 15 amino acids. V shed 1 base, J shed 4 bases, and the junction held 6 bases outside the gene matches. Germline lookup yields CDR1 MGHRA and CDR2 YSYEKL. The CDR3 is CASSQARTSRYEQYF. The CDR3 DNA reads TGCGCCAGCAGCCAAGCTCGGACTAGCAGATACGAGCAGTACTTC.

The V gene is TRBV27, the J gene TRBJ1-2, with 10 bases lining up with TRBD1. Losses at the gene ends were 5 bases for V and 10 bases for J; bases not matched to a gene: 7. CDR1 and CDR2 from the germline V gene are MNHEY and SMNVEV (reference sequence). The CDR3 length is 13 residues. The CDR3 region is CASSNRDRGYYTF. The CDR3 DNA follows: TGTGCCAGCAGTAACCGGGACAGGGGTTACTACACCTTC.

The chain employs TRBV5-6 and TRBJ2-2, with TRBD2 identical over 15 bases. Germline V gene data show CDR1 as SGHDT and CDR2 as YYEEEE. This CDR3 contains 18 residues. With V trimmed by 4 bases and J by 9 bases, 13 bases remained unmatched. CDR3 nucleotide sequence: TGTGCCAGCAGCCCAGGACTAGCGGGAGGGCCACGGACTCGGGAGCTGTTTTTT. Its translation is CASSPGLAGGPRTRELFF. The entire variable domain, with the rest obtained from reference TRBV5-6 and TRBJ2-2, is as follows: DAGVTQSPTHLIKTRGQQVTLRCSPKSGHDTVSWYQQALGQGPQFIFQYYEEEERQRGNFPDRFSGHQFPNYSSELNVNALLLGDSALYLCASSPGLAGGPRTRELFFGEGSRLTVL.

This chain joins TRBV20-1 and TRBJ2-5, with unresolved D. This CDR3 comprises 10 residues. V lost 3 bases and J lost 5, with 4 bases in between. The germline CDR1 and CDR2 sequences are DFQATT and SNEGSKA (reference sequence). CDR3 loop: CSASLETQYF. The DNA for the CDR3 is TGCAGTGCTAGTCTTGAGACCCAGTACTTC.

The chain links TRBV7-2 to TRBJ2-3, with TRBD2 matching 12 bases. This CDR3 region has 16 residues. Germline V gene sequence: CDR1 SGHTA, CDR2 FQGNSA. J lost 2 bases, V lost 4 bases, and 4 bases had no gene match. The chain's CDR3 is CASSSGLAGSTDTQYF. In DNA, the CDR3 is TGTGCCAGCAGCTCCGGACTAGCGGGGTCCACAGATACGCAGTATTTT.

The chain's CDR3 is CASSQSEGGYNEKLFF. The CDR3 region has the DNA TGCGCCAGCAGCCAGAGCGAAGGGGGTTATAATGAAAAACTGTTTTTT. The chain couples TRBV4-3 to TRBJ1-4; D may be TRBD1 (6 bases). This CDR3 region has 16 residues. V was shortened by 3 bases and J by 4 bases, with 15 bases between the two germline ends. Germline CDR1 and CDR2: LGHNA and YSLEER.